This record concerns one T cell receptor (beta chain) sequence. Its antigen is not known. The data stem from a study of T-cell reconstitution after alpha-beta-depleted transplantation in children. It was with unique molecular identifiers that the TCRbeta library was prepared. MiXCR, applied by TCRdb to the PCR reads, yields one record per CDR3 protein. This sample yields some 200,000 distinct CDR3 sequences, of which 7% to 9% are seen a single time; under 40% belongs to the top ten. The study, taken as a whole, reports: Reportedly, only several hundred clones from non-depleted graft cells drove alpha-beta T-cell counts at about two months. Where some patients showed high TCRbeta diversity at day 60, it came from recipient T cells and thymic progenitors that had survived. Among T cells one year after transplant, newly produced cells accounted for most counts and diversity.

Germline lookup yields CDR1 SQVTM and CDR2 ANQGSEA. CDR3 length equals 14 residues. V trimming: 4 bases; J trimming: 6 bases; junction bases outside the gene matches: 8. The sequences come from PBMCs, mostly from graft donor cells, collected 360 days after TCRalphabeta/CD19-depleted stem cell transplant. The sequence came from a male patient between 2 and 10 years old who had a stem cell transplant for acute myeloid leukemia, so the T cells may come from the graft donor. The chain carries TRBV29-1 and TRBJ2-3; 9 nucleotides match TRBD1. In nucleotides, the CDR3 is TGCAGCGTTGGACAGGGGGTCATTTCGGATACGCAGTATTTT. This sequence encodes CSVGQGVISDTQYF.